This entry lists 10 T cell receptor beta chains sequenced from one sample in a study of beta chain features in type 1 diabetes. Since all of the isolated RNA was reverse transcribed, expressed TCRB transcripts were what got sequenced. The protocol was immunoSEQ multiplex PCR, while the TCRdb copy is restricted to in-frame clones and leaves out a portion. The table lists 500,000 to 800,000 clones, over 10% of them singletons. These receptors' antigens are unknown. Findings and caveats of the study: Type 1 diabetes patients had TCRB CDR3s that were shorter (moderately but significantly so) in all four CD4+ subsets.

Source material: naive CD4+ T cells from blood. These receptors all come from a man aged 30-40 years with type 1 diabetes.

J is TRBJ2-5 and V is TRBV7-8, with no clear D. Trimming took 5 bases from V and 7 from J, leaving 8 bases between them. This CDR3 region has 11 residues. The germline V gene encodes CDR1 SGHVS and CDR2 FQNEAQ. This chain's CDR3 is CASSPMRTQYF. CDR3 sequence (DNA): TGTGCCAGCAGCCCTATGAGGACCCAGTACTTC.

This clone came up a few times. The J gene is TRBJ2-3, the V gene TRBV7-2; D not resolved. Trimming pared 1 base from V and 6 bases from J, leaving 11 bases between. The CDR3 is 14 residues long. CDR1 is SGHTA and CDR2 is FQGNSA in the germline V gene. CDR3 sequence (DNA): TGTGCCAGCAGCTTAGTGGCCCTAGGGGATACGCAGTATTTT. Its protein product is CASSLVALGDTQYF. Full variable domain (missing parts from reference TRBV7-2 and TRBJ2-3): GAGVSQSPSNKVTEKGKDVELRCDPISGHTALYWYRQSLGQGLEFLIYFQGNSAPDKSGLPSDRFSAERTGGSVSTLTIQRTQQEDSAVYLCASSLVALGDTQYFGPGTRLTVL.

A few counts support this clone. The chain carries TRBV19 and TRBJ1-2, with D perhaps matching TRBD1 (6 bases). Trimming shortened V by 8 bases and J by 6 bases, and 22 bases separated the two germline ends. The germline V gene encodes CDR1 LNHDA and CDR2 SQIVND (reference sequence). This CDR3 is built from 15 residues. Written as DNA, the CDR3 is TGTGCCAGTCGGGACACCACCGGTTTAACTGATGGCTACACCTTC. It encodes CASRDTTGLTDGYTF.

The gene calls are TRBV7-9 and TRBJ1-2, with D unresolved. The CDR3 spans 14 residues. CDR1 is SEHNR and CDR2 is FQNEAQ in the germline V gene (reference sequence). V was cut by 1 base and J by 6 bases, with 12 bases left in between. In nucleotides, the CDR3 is TGTGCCAGCAGCTTAGTGGGCTTGAGGGATGGCTACACCTTC. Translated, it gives CASSLVGLRDGYTF.

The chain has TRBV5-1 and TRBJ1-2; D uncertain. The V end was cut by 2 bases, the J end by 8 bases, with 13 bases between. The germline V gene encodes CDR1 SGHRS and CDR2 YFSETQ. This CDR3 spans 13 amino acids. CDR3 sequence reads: CASSFDQKRGYTF. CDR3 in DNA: TGCGCCAGCAGCTTTGACCAGAAGAGGGGCTACACCTTC.

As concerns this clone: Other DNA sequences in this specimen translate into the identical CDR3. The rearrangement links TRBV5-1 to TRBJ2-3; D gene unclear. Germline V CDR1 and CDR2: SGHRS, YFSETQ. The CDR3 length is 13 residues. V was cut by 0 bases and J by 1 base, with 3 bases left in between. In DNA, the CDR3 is TGCGCCAGCAGCTTGGTGGGCACAGATACGCAGTATTTT. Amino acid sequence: CASSLVGTDTQYF.

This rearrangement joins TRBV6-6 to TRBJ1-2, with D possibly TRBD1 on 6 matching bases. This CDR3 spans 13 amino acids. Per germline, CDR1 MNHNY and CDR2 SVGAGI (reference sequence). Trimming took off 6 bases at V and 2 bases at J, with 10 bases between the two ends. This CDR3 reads CASSGGLNYGYTF. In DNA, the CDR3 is TGTGCCAGCAGCGGGGGGCTAAACTATGGCTACACCTTC.

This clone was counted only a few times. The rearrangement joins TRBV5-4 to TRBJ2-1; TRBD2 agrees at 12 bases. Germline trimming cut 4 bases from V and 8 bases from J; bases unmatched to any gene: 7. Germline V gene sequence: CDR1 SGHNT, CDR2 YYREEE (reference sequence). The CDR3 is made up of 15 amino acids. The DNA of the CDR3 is TGTGCCAGCAGCGACGGACTAGCGGGGTTGTATGAGCAGTTCTTC. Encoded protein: CASSDGLAGLYEQFF.

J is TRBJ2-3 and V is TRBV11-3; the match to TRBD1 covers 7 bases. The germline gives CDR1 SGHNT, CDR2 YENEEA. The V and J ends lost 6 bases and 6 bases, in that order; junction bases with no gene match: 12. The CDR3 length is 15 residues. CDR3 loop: CASRLSSGTVDTQYF. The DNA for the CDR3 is TGTGCCAGCAGATTATCCTCCGGGACAGTTGATACGCAGTATTTT. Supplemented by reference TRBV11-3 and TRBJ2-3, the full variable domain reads EAGVVQSPRYKIIEKKQPVAFWCNPISGHNTLYWYLQNLGQGPELLIRYENEEAVDDSQLPKDRFSAERLKGVDSTLKIQPAELGDSAVYLCASRLSSGTVDTQYFGPGTRLTVL.

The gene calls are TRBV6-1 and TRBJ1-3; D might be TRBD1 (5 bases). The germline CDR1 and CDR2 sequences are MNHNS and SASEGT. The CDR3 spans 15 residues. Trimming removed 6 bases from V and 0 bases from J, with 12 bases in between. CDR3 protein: CASRSGHLSGNTIYF. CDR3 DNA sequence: TGTGCCAGCAGATCCGGACACCTCTCTGGAAACACCATATATTTT.